Sequencing of this TCR beta chain was carried out in a study of blood T cell repertoires in COVID-19. Overall study: Researchers got acute and convalescent COVID-19 samples from the United States, Italy and Spain.

The CDR3 is 15 residues long. Germline CDR1 is LNHDA and CDR2 is SQIVND (reference sequence). The V gene lost 6 bases and the J gene lost 7 bases, with 21 bases spanning the gap. Source study methods: For nucleated cells, counts were estimated from reference gene primer amplification. Libraries were prepared by immunoSEQ multiplex PCR; TCRdb keeps only in-frame clonotypes and omits some of them. D and trimming come from the DNA, and the V and J calls and clone size come from that table. The sample consists of around 230,000 clones, around 84% of them appearing once. The sample was peripheral blood. The chain uses TRBV19 and TRBJ1-2; D may be TRBD1 (6 bases). The TCR comes from a middle-aged man who had recovered from COVID-19. CDR3 in amino acids: CASRRAGGPPSGYTF. In DNA form, the CDR3 reads TGTGCCAGTAGAAGGGCGGGGGGGCCACCGAGTGGCTACACCTTC.